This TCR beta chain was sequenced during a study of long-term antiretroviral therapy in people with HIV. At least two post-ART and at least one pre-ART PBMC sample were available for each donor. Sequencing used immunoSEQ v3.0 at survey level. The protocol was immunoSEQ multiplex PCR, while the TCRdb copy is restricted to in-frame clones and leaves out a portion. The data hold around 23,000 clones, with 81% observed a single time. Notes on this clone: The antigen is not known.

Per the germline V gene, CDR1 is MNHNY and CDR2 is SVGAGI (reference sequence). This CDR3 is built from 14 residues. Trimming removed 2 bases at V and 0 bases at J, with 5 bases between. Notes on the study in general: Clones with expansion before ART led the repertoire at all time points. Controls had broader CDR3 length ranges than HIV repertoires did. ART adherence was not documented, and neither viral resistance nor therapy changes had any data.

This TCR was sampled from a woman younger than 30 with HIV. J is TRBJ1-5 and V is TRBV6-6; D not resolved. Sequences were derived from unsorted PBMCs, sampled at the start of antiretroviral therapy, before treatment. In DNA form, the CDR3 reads TGTGCCAGCAGTTACGCAGATAGCAATCAGCCCCAGCATTTT. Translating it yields CASSYADSNQPQHF.